Here is one TCR beta chain with its context. The data were produced by immunoSEQ multiplex PCR, yet TCRdb's version contains in-frame clones alone and is incomplete. This table has hundreds of thousands of clones, 88% appearing once. This entry belongs to a study of blood T cell repertoires in COVID-19. The overall study: Specimens from acute and convalescent COVID-19 originated in the United States, Italy and Spain.

The CDR3 runs 15 residues. The sequenced material came from peripheral blood. This TCR was recovered from a man in his forties or fifties with acute or convalescent COVID-19. The chain carries TRBV21-1 and TRBJ2-1; whether TRBD1, the table's D call, matches the DNA was not checked. TRBV21-1 is tagged as a pseudogene. CDR3 residues: CASSKGGTGFNEQFF. In DNA, the CDR3 is TGTGCCAGCAGCAAAGGGGGGACAGGGTTTAATGAGCAGTTCTTC.